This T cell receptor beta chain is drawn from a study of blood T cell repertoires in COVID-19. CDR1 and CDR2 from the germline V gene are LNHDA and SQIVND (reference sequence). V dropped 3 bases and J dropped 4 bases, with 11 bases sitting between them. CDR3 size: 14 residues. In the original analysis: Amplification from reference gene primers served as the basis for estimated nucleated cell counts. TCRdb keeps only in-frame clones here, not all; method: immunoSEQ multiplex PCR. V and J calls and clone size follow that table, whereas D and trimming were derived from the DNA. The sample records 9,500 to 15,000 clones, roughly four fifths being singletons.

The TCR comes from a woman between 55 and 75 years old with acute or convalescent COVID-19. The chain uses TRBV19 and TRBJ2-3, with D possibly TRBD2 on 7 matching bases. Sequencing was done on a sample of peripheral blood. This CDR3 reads CASSITGGPDTQYF. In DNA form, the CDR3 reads TGTGCCAGTAGTATTACGGGGGGCCCAGATACGCAGTATTTT.